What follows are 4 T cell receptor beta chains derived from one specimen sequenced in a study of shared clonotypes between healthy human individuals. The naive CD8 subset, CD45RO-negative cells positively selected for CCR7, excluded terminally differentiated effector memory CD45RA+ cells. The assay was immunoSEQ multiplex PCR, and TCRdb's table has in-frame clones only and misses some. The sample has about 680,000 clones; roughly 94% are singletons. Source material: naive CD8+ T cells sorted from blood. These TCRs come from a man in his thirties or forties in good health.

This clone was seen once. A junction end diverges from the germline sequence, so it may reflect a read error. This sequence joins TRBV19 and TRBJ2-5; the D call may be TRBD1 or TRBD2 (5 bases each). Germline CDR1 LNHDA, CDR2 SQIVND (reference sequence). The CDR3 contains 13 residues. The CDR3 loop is CASSIGDQETQYF. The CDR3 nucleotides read TGTGCCAGTAGTATCGGGGACCAGGAGACCCAGTACTTC.

The DNA for the CDR3 is TGTGCCAGCAGTTATGACGTCTCCCGGAGGGAGCAGTACTTC. Translating gives CASSYDVSRREQYF. V is TRBV7-8 and J is TRBJ2-7, with D possibly TRBD2 on 5 matching bases. In germline, CDR1 is SGHVS, CDR2 FQNEAQ. The CDR3 consists of 14 residues. Trimming removed 6 bases at V and 7 bases at J, with 19 bases between.

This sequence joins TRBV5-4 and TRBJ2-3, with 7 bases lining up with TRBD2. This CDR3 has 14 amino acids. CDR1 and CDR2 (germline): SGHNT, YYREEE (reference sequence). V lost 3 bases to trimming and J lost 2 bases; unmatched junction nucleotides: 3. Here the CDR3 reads CASSYSGSTDTQYF. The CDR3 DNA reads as TGTGCCAGCAGCTATAGCGGGTCCACAGATACGCAGTATTTT.

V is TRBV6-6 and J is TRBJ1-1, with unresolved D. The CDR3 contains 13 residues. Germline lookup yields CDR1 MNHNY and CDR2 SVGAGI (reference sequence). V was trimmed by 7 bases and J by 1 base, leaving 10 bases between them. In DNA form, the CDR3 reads TGTGCCAGCACCCCGACTCAGAACACTGAAGCTTTCTTT. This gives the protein CASTPTQNTEAFF.